This T cell receptor beta chain was identified during a study of control samples from healthy donors and cancer patients. Trimming pared 1 base from V and 7 bases from J, leaving 23 bases between. This CDR3 contains 18 residues. CDR1 and CDR2 from the germline V gene are MGHRA and YSYEKL. Only in-frame clones appear in the TCRdb table, and some are missing; sequencing was by immunoSEQ multiplex PCR. The sample shows 100,000 to 150,000 clones, 88% of them seen only once. This TCR was recovered from a man aged 45 to 65 in good health. The chain couples TRBV4-1 to TRBJ1-3, with D uncertain. The specimen was blood. CDR3 coding DNA: TGCGCCAGCAGCCAAGGTAACAGCCTCCTGGGGTATCGGAACACCATATATTTT. Translation gives CASSQGNSLLGYRNTIYF.